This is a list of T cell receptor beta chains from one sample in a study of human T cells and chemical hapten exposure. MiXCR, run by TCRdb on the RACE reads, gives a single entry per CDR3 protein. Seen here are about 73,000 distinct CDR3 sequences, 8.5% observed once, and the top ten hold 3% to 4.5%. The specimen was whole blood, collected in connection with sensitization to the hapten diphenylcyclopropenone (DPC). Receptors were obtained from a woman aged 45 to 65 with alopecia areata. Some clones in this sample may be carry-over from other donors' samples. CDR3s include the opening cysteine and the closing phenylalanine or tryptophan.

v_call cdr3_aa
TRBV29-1 CSAAWDRYIEQFF
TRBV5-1 CASSLEGGFNSPLHF
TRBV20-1 CSARRDKNTEAFF
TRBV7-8 CASSLIRGYNEQFF
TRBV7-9 CASSFGTSGGRLEQYF
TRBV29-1 CSVKTGALTDTQYF
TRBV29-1 CSVPRTGIGEQFF
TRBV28 CASSLPQGANEKLFF
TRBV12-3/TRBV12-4 CASSLYGTSAYEQYF
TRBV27 CASSFNMNTEAFF
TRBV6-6 CASSYWRNEQFF
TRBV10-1 CASNHRSGVTYEQYF